This is a list of T cell receptor beta chains from one sample in a study of cytomegalovirus exposure and HLA in healthy donors. Assay used: immunoSEQ multiplex PCR; TCRdb lists only in-frame clones, some missing. The sample has 140,000 or so clones, 75% to 90% seen once. Sequenced material: PBMCs. Source of these receptors: a woman aged 18-29 years in good health and CMV-seropositive. CDR3s include the opening cysteine and the closing phenylalanine or tryptophan. A D gene is named only where the DNA matches it firmly. Some rows have no size entry. The others give once, few or many, or a class for an expanded clone.

length	D	size	V	J	CDR3	DNA
15	TRBD2	NA	TRBV27	TRBJ2-1	CASSTLAGGVNEQFF	TGTGCCAGCAGTACCCTAGCGGGGGGGGTGAATGAGCAGTTCTTC
13	NA	NA	TRBV6-5	TRBJ1-1	CASSNQGNTEAFF	TGTGCCAGCAGTAACCAGGGGAACACTGAAGCTTTCTTT
13	NA	NA	TRBV10-3	TRBJ1-1	CAINSGRDTEAFF	TGTGCCATCAATTCGGGCAGGGACACTGAAGCTTTCTTT
15	TRBD1	NA	TRBV5-1	TRBJ1-4	CASSLRQGGIEKLFF	TGCGCCAGCAGCTTGAGGCAGGGGGGTATTGAAAAACTGTTTTTT
11	TRBD1	NA	TRBV2	TRBJ1-2	CAKTGGDGYTF	TGTGCCAAGACAGGGGGAGATGGCTACACCTTC
18	NA	NA	TRBV4-3	TRBJ2-1	CASSQDSIVAGLYNEQFF	TGCGCCAGCAGCCAAGATAGCATCGTGGCGGGACTCTACAATGAGCAGTTCTTC
16	NA	NA	TRBV6-5	TRBJ1-2	CASSYRARGTVYGYTF	TGTGCCAGCAGTTACCGCGCCAGGGGCACGGTCTATGGCTACACCTTC
16	TRBD1	few	TRBV9	TRBJ1-2	CASSVAPGTGTYGYTF	TGTGCCAGCAGCGTAGCTCCGGGGACAGGTACCTATGGCTACACCTTC
14	NA	NA	TRBV10-3	TRBJ2-7	CATNNRDLNYEQYF	TGTGCCACCAACAACCGGGACTTAAACTACGAGCAGTACTTC
14	NA	NA	TRBV7-7	TRBJ2-5	CASSRDTNEETQYF	TGTGCTAGCAGCCGAGATACCAATGAGGAGACCCAGTACTTC
15	TRBD1	NA	TRBV4-1	TRBJ1-2	CASSQVQGADYGYTF	TGCGCCAGCAGCCAAGTTCAGGGGGCGGATTATGGCTACACCTTC